This T cell receptor beta chain appears in the sequencing data of a study of CD8 T cells in ankylosing spondylitis. Study-level findings and limits: The clones that were linked to disease were reported to be significantly enriched in matched synovial fluid samples from ankylosing spondylitis patients. About 8 highly homologous variants made up a TCR beta motif, and this motif appeared characteristic of ankylosing spondylitis blood.

This clonotype was found many times. What it binds is not known. Quantitative 5'-RACE with molecular barcodes produced the TCR beta libraries. TCRdb re-called the 5' RACE reads with MiXCR, one entry per CDR3 protein. The sample shows about 510,000 distinct CDR3 sequences, 5.3% of them seen only once. Trimming left V 6 bases short and J 9 bases short, with 9 bases between. This CDR3 comprises 11 residues. Sequencing was performed on blood, either unsorted or a sorted T cell fraction (not recorded which). The receptor was isolated from a male donor with ankylosing spondylitis. This rearrangement joins TRBV12-3 or TRBV12-4 to TRBJ2-1; D not certain. The CDR3 loop is CASSLLGEQFF. The CDR3 nucleotides read TGTGCCAGCAGCCTTTTAGGTGAGCAGTTCTTC.